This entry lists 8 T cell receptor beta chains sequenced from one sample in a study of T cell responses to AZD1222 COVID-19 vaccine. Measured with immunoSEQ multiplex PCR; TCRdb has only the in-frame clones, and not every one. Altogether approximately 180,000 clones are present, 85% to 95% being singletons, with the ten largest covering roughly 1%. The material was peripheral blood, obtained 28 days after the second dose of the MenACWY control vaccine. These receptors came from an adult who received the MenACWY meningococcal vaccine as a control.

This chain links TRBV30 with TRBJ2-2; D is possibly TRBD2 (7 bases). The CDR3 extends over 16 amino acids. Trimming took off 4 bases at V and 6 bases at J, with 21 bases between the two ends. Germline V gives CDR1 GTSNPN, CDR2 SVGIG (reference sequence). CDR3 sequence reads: CAWTTRGGGISGELFF. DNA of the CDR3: TGTGCCTGGACTACTCGGGGAGGGGGAATATCCGGGGAGCTGTTTTTT.

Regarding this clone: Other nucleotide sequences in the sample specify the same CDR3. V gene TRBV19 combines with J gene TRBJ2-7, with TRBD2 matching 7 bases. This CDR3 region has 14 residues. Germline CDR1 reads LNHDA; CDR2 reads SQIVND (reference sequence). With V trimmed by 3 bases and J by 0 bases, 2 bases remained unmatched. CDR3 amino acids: CASSMGGSSYEQYF. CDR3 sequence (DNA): TGTGCCAGTAGTATGGGCGGGAGCTCCTACGAGCAGTACTTC.

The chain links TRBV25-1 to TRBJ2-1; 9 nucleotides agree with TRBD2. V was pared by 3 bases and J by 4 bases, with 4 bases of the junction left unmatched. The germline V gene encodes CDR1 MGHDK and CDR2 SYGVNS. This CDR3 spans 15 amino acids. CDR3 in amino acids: CASSDGLASYNEQFF. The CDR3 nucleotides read TGTGCCAGCAGTGACGGACTAGCGAGTTACAATGAGCAGTTCTTC.

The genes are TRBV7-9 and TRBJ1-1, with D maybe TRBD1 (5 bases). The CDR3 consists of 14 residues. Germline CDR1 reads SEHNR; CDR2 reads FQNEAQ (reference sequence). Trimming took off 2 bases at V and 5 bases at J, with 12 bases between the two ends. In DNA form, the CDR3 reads TGTGCCAGCAGCTTATCCCAGGGCGGGACTGAAGCTTTCTTT. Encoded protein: CASSLSQGGTEAFF. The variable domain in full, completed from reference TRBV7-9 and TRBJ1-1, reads DTGVSQNPRHKITKRGQNVTFRCDPISEHNRLYWYRQTLGQGPEFLTYFQNEAQLEKSRLLSDRFSAERPKGSFSTLEIQRTEQGDSAMYLCASSLSQGGTEAFFGQGTRLTVV.

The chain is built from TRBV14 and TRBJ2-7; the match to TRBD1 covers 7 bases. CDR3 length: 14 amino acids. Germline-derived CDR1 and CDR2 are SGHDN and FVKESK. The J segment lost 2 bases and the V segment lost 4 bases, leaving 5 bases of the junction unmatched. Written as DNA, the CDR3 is TGTGCCAGCAGCCTGAAGACAGGGACCTACGAGCAGTACTTC. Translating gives CASSLKTGTYEQYF.

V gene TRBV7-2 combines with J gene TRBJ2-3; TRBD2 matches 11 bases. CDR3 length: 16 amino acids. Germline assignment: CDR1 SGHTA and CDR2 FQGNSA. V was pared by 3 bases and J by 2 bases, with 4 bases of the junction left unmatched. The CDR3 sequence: CASSFQLAGATDTQYF. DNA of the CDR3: TGTGCCAGCAGCTTCCAACTAGCGGGGGCCACAGATACGCAGTATTTT.

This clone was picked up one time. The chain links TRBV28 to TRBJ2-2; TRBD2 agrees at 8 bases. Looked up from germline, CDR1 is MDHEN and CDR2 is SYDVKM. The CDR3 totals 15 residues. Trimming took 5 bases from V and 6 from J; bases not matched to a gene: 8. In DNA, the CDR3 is TGTGCCAGCAGTCCTGGGACTAGTTCCGCCGGGGAGCTGTTTTTT. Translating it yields CASSPGTSSAGELFF.

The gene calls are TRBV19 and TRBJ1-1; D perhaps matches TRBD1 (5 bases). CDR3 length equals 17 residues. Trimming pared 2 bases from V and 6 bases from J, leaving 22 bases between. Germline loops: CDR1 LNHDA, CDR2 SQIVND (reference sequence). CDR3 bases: TGTGCCAGTAGTATACTACCCGCCTCGGCAGGGATAGCTGAAGCTTTCTTT. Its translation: CASSILPASAGIAEAFF. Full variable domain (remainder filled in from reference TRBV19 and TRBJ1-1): DGGITQSPKYLFRKEGQNVTLSCEQNLNHDAMYWYRQDPGQGLRLIYYSQIVNDFQKGDIAEGYSVSREKKESFPLTVTSAQKNPTAFYLCASSILPASAGIAEAFFGQGTRLTVV.